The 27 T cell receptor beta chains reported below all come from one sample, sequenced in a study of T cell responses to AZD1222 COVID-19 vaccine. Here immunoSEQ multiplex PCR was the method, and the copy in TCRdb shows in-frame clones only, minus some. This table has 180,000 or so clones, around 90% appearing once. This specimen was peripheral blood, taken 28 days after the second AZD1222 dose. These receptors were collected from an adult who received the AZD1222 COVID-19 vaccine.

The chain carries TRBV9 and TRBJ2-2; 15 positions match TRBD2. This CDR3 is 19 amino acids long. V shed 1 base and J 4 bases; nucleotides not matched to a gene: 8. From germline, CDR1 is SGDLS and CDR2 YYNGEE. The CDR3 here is CASSVRTSGRAESTGELFF. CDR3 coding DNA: TGTGCCAGCAGCGTAAGGACTAGCGGGAGGGCCGAGAGCACCGGGGAGCTGTTTTTT.

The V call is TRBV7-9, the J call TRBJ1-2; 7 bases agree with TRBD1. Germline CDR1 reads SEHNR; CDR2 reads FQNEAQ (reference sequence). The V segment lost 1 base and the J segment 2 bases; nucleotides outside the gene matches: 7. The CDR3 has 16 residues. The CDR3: CASSLGGQAGNYGYTF. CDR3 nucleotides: TGTGCCAGCAGCTTAGGTGGACAGGCTGGAAACTATGGCTACACCTTC.

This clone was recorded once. The CDR3 DNA reads TGCGCCAGCAGCTTGGATCCCACCAATATCTACGAGCAGTACTTC. It yields the protein CASSLDPTNIYEQYF. The rearrangement joins TRBV5-1 to TRBJ2-7; no firm D call. Trimming removed 0 bases at V and 3 bases at J, with 13 bases between. CDR1 and CDR2 (germline): SGHRS, YFSETQ. The CDR3 covers 15 residues. The full variable domain, with the rest looked up from reference TRBV5-1 and TRBJ2-7, is KAGVTQTPRYLIKTRGQQVTLSCSPISGHRSVSWYQQTPGQGLQFLFEYFSETQRNKGNFPGRFSGRQFSNSRSEMNVSTLELGDSALYLCASSLDPTNIYEQYFGPGTRLTVT.

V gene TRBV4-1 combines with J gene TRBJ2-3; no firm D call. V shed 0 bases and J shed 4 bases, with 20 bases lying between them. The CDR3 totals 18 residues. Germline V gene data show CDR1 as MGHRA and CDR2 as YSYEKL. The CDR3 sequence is CASSQEGNGLDLADTQYF. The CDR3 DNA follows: TGCGCCAGCAGCCAAGAAGGGAATGGGCTAGATCTGGCAGATACGCAGTATTTT.

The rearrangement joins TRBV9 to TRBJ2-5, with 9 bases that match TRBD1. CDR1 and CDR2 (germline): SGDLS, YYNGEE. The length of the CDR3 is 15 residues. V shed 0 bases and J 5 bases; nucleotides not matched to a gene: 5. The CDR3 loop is CASSVVGTGRETQYF. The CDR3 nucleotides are TGTGCCAGCAGCGTAGTAGGGACAGGGCGGGAGACCCAGTACTTC.

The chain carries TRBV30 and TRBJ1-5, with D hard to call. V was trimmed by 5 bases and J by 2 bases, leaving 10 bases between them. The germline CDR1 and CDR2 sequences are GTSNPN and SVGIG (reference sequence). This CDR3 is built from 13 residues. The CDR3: CAWSRARNQPQHF. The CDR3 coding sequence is TGTGCCTGGTCAAGGGCACGCAATCAGCCCCAGCATTTT. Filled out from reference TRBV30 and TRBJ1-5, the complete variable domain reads SQTIHQWPATLVQPVGSPLSLECTVEGTSNPNLYWYRQAAGRGLQLLFYSVGIGQISSEVPQNLSASRPQDRQFILSSKKLLLSDSGFYLCAWSRARNQPQHFGDGTRLSIL.

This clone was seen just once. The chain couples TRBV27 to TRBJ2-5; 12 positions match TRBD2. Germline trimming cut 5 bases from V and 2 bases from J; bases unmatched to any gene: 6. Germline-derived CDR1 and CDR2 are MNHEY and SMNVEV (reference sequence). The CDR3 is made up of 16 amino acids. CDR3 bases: TGTGCCAGCAGTCCAACTAGCGGGAGGAATCAAGAGACCCAGTACTTC. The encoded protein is CASSPTSGRNQETQYF.

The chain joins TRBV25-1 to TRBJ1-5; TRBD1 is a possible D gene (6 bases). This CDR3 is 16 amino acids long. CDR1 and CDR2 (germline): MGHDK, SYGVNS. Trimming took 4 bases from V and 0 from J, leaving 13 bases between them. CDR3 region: CASSAWTEGSNQPQHF. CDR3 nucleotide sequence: TGTGCCAGCAGTGCCTGGACAGAAGGTAGCAATCAGCCCCAGCATTTT.

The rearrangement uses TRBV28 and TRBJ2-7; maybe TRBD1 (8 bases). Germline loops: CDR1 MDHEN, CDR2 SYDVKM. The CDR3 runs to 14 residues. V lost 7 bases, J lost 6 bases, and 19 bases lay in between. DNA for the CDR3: TGTGCCAGCACATACAGGGGGGGTGTGGGCGAGCAGTACTTC. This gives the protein CASTYRGGVGEQYF.

CDR3 DNA: TGTGCCAGCAGTTTAGGTAGGGGGAATCAGCCCCAGCATTTT. Its translation is CASSLGRGNQPQHF. This chain joins TRBV28 and TRBJ1-5, with D perhaps TRBD1 (6 bases). This CDR3 comprises 14 residues. Germline V lookup: CDR1 MDHEN, CDR2 SYDVKM. V was clipped by 2 bases and J by 4 bases, with 9 bases between them.

CDR3: CASSSGWNQNLNYGYTF. The CDR3 DNA reads as TGTGCCAGCAGCTCAGGATGGAACCAAAATCTGAACTATGGCTACACCTTC. The chain has TRBV5-4 and TRBJ1-2; D unresolved. V gave up 3 bases and J gave up 2 bases, with 20 bases separating them. This CDR3 contains 17 residues. In germline, CDR1 is SGHNT, CDR2 YYREEE (reference sequence).

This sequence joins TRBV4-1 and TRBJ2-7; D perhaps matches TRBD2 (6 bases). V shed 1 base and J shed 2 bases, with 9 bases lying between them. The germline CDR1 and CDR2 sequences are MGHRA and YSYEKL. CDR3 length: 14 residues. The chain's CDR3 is CASSQGGGTYEQYF. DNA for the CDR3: TGCGCCAGCAGCCAAGGGGGCGGGACCTACGAGCAGTACTTC.

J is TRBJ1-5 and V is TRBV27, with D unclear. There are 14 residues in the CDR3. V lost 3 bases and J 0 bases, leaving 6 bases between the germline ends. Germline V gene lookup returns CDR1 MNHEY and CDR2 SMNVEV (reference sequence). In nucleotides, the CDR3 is TGTGCCAGCAGTTTCAAGAATAGCAATCAGCCCCAGCATTTT. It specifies CASSFKNSNQPQHF.

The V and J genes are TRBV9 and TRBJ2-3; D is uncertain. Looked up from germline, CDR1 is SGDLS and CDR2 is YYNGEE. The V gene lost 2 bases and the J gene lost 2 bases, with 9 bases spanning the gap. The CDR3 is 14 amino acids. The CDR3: CASSVWRNTDTQYF. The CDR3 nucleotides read TGTGCCAGCAGCGTTTGGCGGAACACAGATACGCAGTATTTT.

The CDR3 DNA reads as TGTGCCAGCAGCCCCGGACACTCCCCCTACGAGCAGTACTTC. This translates into CASSPGHSPYEQYF. This rearrangement joins TRBV7-2 to TRBJ2-7; D may be TRBD1 (5 bases). There are 14 residues in the CDR3. V lost 5 bases and J 2 bases, leaving 13 bases between the germline ends. The germline V gene encodes CDR1 SGHTA and CDR2 FQGNSA.

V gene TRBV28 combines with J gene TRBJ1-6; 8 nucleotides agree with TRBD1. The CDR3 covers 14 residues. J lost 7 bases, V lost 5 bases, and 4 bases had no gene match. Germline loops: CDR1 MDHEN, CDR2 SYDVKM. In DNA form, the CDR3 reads TGTGCCAGCAGTCTTGGACAGGGAAATTCACCCCTCCACTTT. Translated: CASSLGQGNSPLHF. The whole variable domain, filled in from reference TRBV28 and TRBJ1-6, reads DVKVTQSSRYLVKRTGEKVFLECVQDMDHENMFWYRQDPGLGLRLIYFSYDVKMKEKGDIPEGYSVSREKKERFSLILESASTNQTSMYLCASSLGQGNSPLHFGNGTRLTVT.

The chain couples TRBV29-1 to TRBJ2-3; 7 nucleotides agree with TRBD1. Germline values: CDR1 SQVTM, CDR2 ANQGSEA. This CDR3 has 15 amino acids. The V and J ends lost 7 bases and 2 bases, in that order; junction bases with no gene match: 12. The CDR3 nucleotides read TGCAGCGCCCGACCCGGGACAGAGACCACAGATACGCAGTATTTT. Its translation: CSARPGTETTDTQYF.

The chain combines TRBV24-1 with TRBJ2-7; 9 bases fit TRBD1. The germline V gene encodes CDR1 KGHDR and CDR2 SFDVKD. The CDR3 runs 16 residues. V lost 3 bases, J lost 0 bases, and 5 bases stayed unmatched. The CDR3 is CATSDDGTGSSYEQYF. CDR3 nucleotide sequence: TGTGCCACCAGTGATGACGGGACAGGGAGCTCCTACGAGCAGTACTTC.

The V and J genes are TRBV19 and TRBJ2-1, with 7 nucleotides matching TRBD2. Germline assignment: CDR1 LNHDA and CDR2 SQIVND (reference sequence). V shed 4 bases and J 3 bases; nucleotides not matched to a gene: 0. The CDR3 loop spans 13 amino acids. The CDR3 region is CASSRDYYNEQFF. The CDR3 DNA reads TGTGCCAGTAGTAGGGACTACTACAATGAGCAGTTCTTC.

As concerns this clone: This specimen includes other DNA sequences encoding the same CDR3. This chain's CDR3 is CATSDFGNTIYF. In nucleotides, the CDR3 is TGTGCCACCAGTGATTTTGGAAACACCATATATTTT. The chain uses TRBV24-1 and TRBJ1-3; no clear D. Germline assignment: CDR1 KGHDR and CDR2 SFDVKD. V lost 1 base to trimming and J lost 3 bases, with 0 bases between them. This CDR3 has 12 amino acids.

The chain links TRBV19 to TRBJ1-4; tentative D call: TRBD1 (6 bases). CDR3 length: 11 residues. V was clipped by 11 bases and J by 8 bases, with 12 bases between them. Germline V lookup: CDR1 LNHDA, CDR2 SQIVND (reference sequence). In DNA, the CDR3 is TGTGCCTCGGTGGGGGGCGAAAAACTGTTTTTT. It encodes CASVGGEKLFF. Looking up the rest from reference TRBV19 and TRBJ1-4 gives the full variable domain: DGGITQSPKYLFRKEGQNVTLSCEQNLNHDAMYWYRQDPGQGLRLIYYSQIVNDFQKGDIAEGYSVSREKKESFPLTVTSAQKNPTAFYLCASVGGEKLFFGSGTQLSVL.

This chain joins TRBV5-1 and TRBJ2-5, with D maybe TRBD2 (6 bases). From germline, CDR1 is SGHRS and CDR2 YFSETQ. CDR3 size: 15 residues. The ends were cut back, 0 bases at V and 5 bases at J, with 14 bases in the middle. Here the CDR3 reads CASSLAGTGAETQYF. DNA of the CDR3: TGCGCCAGCAGCTTGGCTGGGACGGGAGCGGAGACCCAGTACTTC.

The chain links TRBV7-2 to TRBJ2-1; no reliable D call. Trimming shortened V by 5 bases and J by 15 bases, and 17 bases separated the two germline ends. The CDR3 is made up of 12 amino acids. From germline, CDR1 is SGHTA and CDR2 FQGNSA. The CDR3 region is CASSPLKALPFF. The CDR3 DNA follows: TGTGCCAGCAGCCCCCTAAAAGCCCTGCCGTTCTTC.

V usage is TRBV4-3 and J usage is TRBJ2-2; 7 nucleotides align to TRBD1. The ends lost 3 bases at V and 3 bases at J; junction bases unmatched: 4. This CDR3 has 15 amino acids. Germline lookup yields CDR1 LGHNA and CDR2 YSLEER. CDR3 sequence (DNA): TGCGCCAGCAGCCAGACAGGGCGGGACACCGGGGAGCTGTTTTTT. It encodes CASSQTGRDTGELFF.

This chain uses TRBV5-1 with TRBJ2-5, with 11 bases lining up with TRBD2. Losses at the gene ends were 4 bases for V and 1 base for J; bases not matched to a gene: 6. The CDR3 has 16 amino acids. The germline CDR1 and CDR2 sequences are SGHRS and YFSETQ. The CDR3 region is CASSAGLAEAQETQYF. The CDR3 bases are TGCGCCAGCAGCGCGGGACTAGCGGAAGCCCAAGAGACCCAGTACTTC.

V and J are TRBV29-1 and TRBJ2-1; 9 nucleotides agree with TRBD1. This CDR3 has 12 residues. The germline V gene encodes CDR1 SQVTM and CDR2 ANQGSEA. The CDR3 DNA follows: TGCAGGGAGGGGACAGGGATCAATGAGCAGTTCTTC. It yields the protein CREGTGINEQFF.

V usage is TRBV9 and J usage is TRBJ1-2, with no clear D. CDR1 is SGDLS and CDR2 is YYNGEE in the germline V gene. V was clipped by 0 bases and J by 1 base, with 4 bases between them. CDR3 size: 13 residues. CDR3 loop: CASSVDSNYGYTF. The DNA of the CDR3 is TGTGCCAGCAGCGTAGACAGTAACTATGGCTACACCTTC.